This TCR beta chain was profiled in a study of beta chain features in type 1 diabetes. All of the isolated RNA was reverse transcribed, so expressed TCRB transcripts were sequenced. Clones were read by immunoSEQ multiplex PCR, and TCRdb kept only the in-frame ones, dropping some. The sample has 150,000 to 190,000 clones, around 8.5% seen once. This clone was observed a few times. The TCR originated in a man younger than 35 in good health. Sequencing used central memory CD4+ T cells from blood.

Here the CDR3 DNA reads TGTGCCAGCAGCGCGACTCGCACCACAGATACGCAGTATTTT. Residues: CASSATRTTDTQYF. The chain employs TRBV7-2 and TRBJ2-3; no firm D call. CDR3 length equals 14 residues. From germline, CDR1 is SGHTA and CDR2 FQGNSA. V was cut by 5 bases and J by 2 bases, with 11 bases left in between. Filled out from reference TRBV7-2 and TRBJ2-3, the complete variable domain reads GAGVSQSPSNKVTEKGKDVELRCDPISGHTALYWYRQSLGQGLEFLIYFQGNSAPDKSGLPSDRFSAERTGGSVSTLTIQRTQQEDSAVYLCASSATRTTDTQYFGPGTRLTVL.